A selection of T cell receptor beta chains follows, all from one sample in a study of T cell responses to AZD1222 COVID-19 vaccine. Assay used: immunoSEQ multiplex PCR; TCRdb lists only in-frame clones, some missing. Here the sample spans some 100,000 clones, less than 90% being singletons. The sequencing here drew on peripheral blood, taken on day 0 of AZD1222 vaccination. These receptors were collected from an adult in good health. CDR3s include the opening cysteine and the closing phenylalanine or tryptophan. A D gene is named only where the DNA matches it firmly. A row's size may be missing; if present it is once, few, many or a size class.

TGTGCCAGCAGTCAATTTAACAGGGGGCGGTGGACAGATACGCAGTATTTT | CASSQFNRGRWTDTQYF | . | TRBV6-6 | TRBD1 | TRBJ2-3
TGCAGTGCTAGACAGGACACTGAAGCTTTCTTT | CSARQDTEAFF | . | TRBV20-1 | . | TRBJ1-1
TGTGCCAGCAGCTCCGGGACAGGGAACTATGGCTACACCTTC | CASSSGTGNYGYTF | . | TRBV5-6 | TRBD1 | TRBJ1-2
TGTGCCAGCAGCGCCCGAACGGAGAACACTGAAGCTTTCTTT | CASSARTENTEAFF | once | TRBV11-3 | . | TRBJ1-1
TGTGCCAGCAGTCGGGACAGGGTTGTTACTGAAGCTTTCTTT | CASSRDRVVTEAFF | . | TRBV6-5 | TRBD1 | TRBJ1-1
TGTGCCAGCAGCTATGGGGTCAACCCTAACTCCTACGAGCAGTACTTC | CASSYGVNPNSYEQYF | . | TRBV5-5 | . | TRBJ2-7
TGTGCCTGGAGCATTGCCGGAGGGACCCTCCACTTT | CAWSIAGGTLHF | . | TRBV30 | . | TRBJ1-6
TGTGCCAGCAGCTTGGGCATTTCGGAGACCCAGTACTTC | CASSLGISETQYF | . | TRBV13 | . | TRBJ2-5
TGCGCCAGCAGTAAGGAAAGGGGGAATGAAAAACTGTTTTTT | CASSKERGNEKLFF | . | TRBV5-1 | . | TRBJ1-4
TGTGCCAGCAGCCTCAGGGTGAGTCACGCTTTCTTT | CASSLRVSHAFF | . | TRBV11-3 | . | TRBJ1-1
TGTGCCAGCAGCGTAGGCCAGGGGGTCGTGGACACTGAAGCTTTCTTT | CASSVGQGVVDTEAFF | . | TRBV9 | TRBD1 | TRBJ1-1
TGTGCCAGCAGCCAGGCGGCGGGGGCAGTCGAGACAGATACGCAGTATTTT | CASSQAAGAVETDTQYF | . | TRBV4-2 | . | TRBJ2-3
TGTGCCAGCAGCTTGGATGGGCTTCGAGGCTACACCTTC | CASSLDGLRGYTF | . | TRBV5-5 | . | TRBJ1-2
TGTGCCAGCAGCAGGTGGCTGCAGGGACCTCGGGATGGAAACACCATATATTTT | CASSRWLQGPRDGNTIYF | . | TRBV21-1 | . | TRBJ1-3
TGTGCCAGCAGTTACCCCCCGTTTGGGACAGACACAGATACGCAGTATTTT | CASSYPPFGTDTDTQYF | . | TRBV6-2/TRBV6-3 | TRBD1 | TRBJ2-3